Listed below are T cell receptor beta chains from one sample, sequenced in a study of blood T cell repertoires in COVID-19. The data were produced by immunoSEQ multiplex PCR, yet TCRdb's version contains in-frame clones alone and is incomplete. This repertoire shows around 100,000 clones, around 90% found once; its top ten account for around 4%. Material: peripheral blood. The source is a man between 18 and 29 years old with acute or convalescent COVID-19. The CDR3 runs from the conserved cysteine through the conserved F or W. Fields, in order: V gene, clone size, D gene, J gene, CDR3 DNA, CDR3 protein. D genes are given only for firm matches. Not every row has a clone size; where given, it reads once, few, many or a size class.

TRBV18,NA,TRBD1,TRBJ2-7,TGTGCCAGCTCACGCACCATTGGGGTCACAGGGGGCCCCTACGAGCAGTACTTC,CASSRTIGVTGGPYEQYF
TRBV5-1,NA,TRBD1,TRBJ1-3,TGCGCCAGCAGCGTGATACAGGGGGCCGGAAACACCATATATTTT,CASSVIQGAGNTIYF
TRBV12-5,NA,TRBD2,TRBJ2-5,TGTGCTAGTGGGGGGGGACTAGCGGGAGAGGTTGTGGAGACCCAGTACTTC,CASGGGLAGEVVETQYF
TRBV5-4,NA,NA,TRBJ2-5,TGTGCCAGCAGCGTAATGGTAGAGGAGACCCAGTACTTC,CASSVMVEETQYF
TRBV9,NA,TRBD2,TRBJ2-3,TGTGCCAGCAGTCCTTCGGGACTAGGTCCCGCCTTGCAGTATTTT,CASSPSGLGPALQYF
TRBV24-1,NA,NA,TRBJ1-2,TGTGCCACCAGTGATTCAACCCCAGGGAACTATGGCTACACCTTC,CATSDSTPGNYGYTF
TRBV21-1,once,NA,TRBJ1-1,TGTGCCAGCAGATTCGTCAGGGGTACGAACACTGAAGCTTTCTTT,CASRFVRGTNTEAFF
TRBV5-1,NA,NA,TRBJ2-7,TGCGCCAGCAGCTTGATTAGCTCCTACGAGCAGTACTTC,CASSLISSYEQYF
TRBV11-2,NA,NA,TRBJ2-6,TGTGCCAGCAGCTTGGCTACAGGGCACTTTTCTGGGGCCAACGTCCTGACTTTC,CASSLATGHFSGANVLTF
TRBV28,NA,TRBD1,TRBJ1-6,TGTGCCAGCAGTTTCAGGGGGACTTCACCCCTCCACTTT,CASSFRGTSPLHF
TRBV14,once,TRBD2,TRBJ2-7,TGTGCCAGCAGCTTTAGCGGGAGTCGAGTTTACGAGCAGTACTTC,CASSFSGSRVYEQYF
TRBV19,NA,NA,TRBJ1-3,TGTGCCAGTAGTACTGGGCCCTCTGGAAACACCATATATTTT,CASSTGPSGNTIYF
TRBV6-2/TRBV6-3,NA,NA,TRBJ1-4,TGTGCCAGCAGTTACCGACAGACCGACAGGGAAAAACTGTTTTTT,CASSYRQTDREKLFF
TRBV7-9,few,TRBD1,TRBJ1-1,TGTGCCAGCAGCGAATTCGACAGGGGAGGAACTGAAGCTTTCTTT,CASSEFDRGGTEAFF
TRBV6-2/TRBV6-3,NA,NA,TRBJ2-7,TGTGCCAGCAGTCCGACAGGTTACTACGAGCAGTACTTC,CASSPTGYYEQYF
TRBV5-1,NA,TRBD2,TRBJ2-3,TGCGCCAGCAGCTCGCTAGCGGGGGGGCGTGGTACGCAGTATTTT,CASSSLAGGRGTQYF
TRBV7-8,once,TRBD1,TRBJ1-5,TGTGCCAGCAGCCCGACAGGGACCGACAATCAGCCCCAGCATTTT,CASSPTGTDNQPQHF
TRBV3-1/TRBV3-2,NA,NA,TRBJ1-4,TGTGCCAGCAGCCAATTGGGGAGTGAAAAACTGTTTTTT,CASSQLGSEKLFF
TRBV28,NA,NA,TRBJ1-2,TGTGCCAGCACGACATACGGTGGCTACACCTTC,CASTTYGGYTF
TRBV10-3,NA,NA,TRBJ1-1,TGTGCCACAAGGCAGGGTGGCACTGAAGCTTTCTTT,CATRQGGTEAFF
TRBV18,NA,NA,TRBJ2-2,TGTGCCAGCTCACCAAACAGGGATCCGAACACCGGGGAGCTGTTTTTT,CASSPNRDPNTGELFF
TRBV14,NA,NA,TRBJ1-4,TGTGCCAGCAGCCAAGGACAAACGGCTAATGAAAAACTGTTTTTT,CASSQGQTANEKLFF
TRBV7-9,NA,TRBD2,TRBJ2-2,TGTGCCAGCAGCTCTACCGGGACTAGCGGAGGAAACACCGGGGAGCTGTTTTTT,CASSSTGTSGGNTGELFF
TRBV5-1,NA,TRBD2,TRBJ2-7,TGCGCCAGCAGCTTGGCTAGCGGGAGAGGTTACGAGCAGTACTTC,CASSLASGRGYEQYF
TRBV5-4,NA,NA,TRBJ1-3,TGTGCCAGCAGCTTGGAGGCAGGGGCCCGCGGAAACACCATATATTTT,CASSLEAGARGNTIYF
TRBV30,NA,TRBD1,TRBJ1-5,TGTGCCTGGAGTGTGGGACAGGGGGCAGGGAATCAGCCCCAGCATTTT,CAWSVGQGAGNQPQHF
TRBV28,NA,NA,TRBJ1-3,TGTGCCAGCAGCTTCTCTGGAAACACCATATATTTT,CASSFSGNTIYF
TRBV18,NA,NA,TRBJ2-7,TGTGCCAGCTCGACAGAGTCCTACGAGCAGTACTTC,CASSTESYEQYF
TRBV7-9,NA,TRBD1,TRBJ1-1,TGTGCCAGCAGCCCCGACAGGGCCGGTGAAGCTTTCTTT,CASSPDRAGEAFF
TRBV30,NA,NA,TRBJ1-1,TGTGCCTGGAGTGCCTCCCAGGGAGAAGCTTTCTTT,CAWSASQGEAFF
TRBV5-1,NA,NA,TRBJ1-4,TGCGCCAGCAGGCAACGGCCCAGGGTAGATGAAAAACTGTTTTTT,CASRQRPRVDEKLFF
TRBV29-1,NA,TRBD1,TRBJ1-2,TGCAGCGTCGTGAACCGGGACAGGGGCGCTGCTGACTATGGCTACACCTTC,CSVVNRDRGAADYGYTF
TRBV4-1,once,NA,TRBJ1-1,TGCGCCAGCAGCCAAGGGCCAGGGACTGAAGCTTTCTTT,CASSQGPGTEAFF
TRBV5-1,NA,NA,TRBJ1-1,TGCGCCAGCTCTGACAGTGAGCTTGAAGCTTTCTTT,CASSDSELEAFF
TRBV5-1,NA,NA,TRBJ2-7,TGCGCCAGCAGCTTGGATACAGGGCCCTACGAGCAGTACTTC,CASSLDTGPYEQYF
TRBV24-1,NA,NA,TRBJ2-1,TGTGCCACCAGTGGGTCGCGGGGATACAATGAGCAGTTCTTC,CATSGSRGYNEQFF
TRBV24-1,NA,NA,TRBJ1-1,TGTGCCACCAGTGATTTTTTGGGGGGGGGTGAAGCTTTCTTT,CATSDFLGGGEAFF
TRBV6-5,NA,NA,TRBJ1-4,TGTGCCAGCAGTTCCCTCCAGGGCGCAACTAATGAAAAACTGTTTTTT,CASSSLQGATNEKLFF
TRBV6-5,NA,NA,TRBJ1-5,TGTGCCACCTCCCAGGGGCCGGATCAGCCCCAGCATTTT,CATSQGPDQPQHF
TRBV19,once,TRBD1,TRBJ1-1,TGTGCCAGTAGTATAGATCTGGATTTCGGAGACAGGGCAGCTTTCTTT,CASSIDLDFGDRAAFF
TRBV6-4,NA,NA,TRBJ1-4,TGTGCCAGCAGTGTAGGCGCGGGGAATGAAAAACTGTTTTTT,CASSVGAGNEKLFF
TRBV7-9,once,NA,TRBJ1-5,TGTGCCAGCAGCTTGGAGGGGTCAGAGAATCAGCCCCAGCATTTT,CASSLEGSENQPQHF
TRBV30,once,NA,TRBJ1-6,TGTGCCTGGAATCAACAGCGGACCCGATACGGTTCACCCCTCCACTTT,CAWNQQRTRYGSPLHF
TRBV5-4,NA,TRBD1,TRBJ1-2,TGTGCCAGCAACCGGATAGGGACAGGGGGTCATGGCTACACCTTC,CASNRIGTGGHGYTF